This TCR beta chain was recorded in a study of cytomegalovirus exposure and HLA in healthy donors. Study-level points and caveats: Reportedly, diagnosis of cytomegalovirus status by the classifier showed high specificity and sensitivity.

The PCR ran on 60 Vbeta and 13 Jbeta primers. This table comes from immunoSEQ multiplex PCR, and its TCRdb copy is limited to in-frame clones, with some not included. This table has 43,000 or so clones, 50% to 75% appearing once. Worth noting for this clone: What it binds is not known.

The TCR comes from a human donor in good health. The material sequenced was PBMCs.

In DNA, the CDR3 is TGTGCCAGCAGCTTGAGGCTCCGTAAGAGTGAGACCCAGTACTTC. Encoded protein: CASSLRLRKSETQYF. The V and J genes are TRBV7-2 and TRBJ2-5; D is ambiguous. Germline assignment: CDR1 SGHTA and CDR2 FQGNSA. V dropped 3 bases and J dropped 5 bases, with 16 bases sitting between them. The CDR3 length is 15 residues.